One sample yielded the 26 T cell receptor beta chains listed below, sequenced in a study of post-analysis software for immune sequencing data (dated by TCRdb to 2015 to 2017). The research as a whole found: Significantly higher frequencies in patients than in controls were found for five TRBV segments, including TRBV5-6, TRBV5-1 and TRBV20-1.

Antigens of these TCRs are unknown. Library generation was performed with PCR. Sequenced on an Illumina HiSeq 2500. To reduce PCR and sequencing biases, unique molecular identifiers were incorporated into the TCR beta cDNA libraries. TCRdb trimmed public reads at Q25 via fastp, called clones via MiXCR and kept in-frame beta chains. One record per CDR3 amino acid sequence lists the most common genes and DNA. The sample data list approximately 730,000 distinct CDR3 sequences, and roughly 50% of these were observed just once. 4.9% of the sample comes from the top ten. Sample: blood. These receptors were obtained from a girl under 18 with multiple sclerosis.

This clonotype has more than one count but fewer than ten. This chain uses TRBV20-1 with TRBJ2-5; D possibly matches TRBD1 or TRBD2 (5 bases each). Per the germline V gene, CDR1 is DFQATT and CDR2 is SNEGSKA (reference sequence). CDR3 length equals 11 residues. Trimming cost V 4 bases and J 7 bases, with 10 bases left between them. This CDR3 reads CSAIGGWTQYF. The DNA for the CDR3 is TGCAGTGCTATTGGGGGTTGGACCCAGTACTTC.

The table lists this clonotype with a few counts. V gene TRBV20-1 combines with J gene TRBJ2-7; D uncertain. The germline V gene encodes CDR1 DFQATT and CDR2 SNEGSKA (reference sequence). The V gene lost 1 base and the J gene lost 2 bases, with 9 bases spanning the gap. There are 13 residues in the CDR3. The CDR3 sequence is CSARVRVAYEQYF. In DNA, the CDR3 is TGCAGTGCTAGAGTTAGGGTAGCCTACGAGCAGTACTTC.

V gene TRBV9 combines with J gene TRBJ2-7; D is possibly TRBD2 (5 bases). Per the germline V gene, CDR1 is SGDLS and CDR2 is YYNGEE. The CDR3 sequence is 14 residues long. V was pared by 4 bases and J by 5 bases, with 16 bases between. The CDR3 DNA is TGTGCCAGCAGCCCCAGTTCGGGGTCCCACGAGCAGTACTTC. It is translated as CASSPSSGSHEQYF.

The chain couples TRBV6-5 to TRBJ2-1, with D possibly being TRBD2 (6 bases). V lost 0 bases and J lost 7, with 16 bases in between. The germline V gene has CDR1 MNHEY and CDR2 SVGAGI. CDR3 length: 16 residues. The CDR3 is CASSYSTRKILNEQFF. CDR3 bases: TGTGCCAGCAGTTACTCGACTAGAAAGATCCTTAATGAGCAGTTCTTC.

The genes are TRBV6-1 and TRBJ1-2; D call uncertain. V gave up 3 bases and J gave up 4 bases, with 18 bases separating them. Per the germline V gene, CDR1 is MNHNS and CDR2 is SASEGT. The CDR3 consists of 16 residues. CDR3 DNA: TGTGCCAGCAGTGAGACAACTTTCGCAGCACTCTATGGCTACACCTTC. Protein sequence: CASSETTFAALYGYTF.

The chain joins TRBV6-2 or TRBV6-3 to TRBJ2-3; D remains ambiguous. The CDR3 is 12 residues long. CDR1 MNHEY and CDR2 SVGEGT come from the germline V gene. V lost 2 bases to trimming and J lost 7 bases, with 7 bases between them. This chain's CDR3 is CASSYKVYTQYF. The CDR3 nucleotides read TGTGCCAGCAGTTACAAAGTTTATACGCAGTATTTT.

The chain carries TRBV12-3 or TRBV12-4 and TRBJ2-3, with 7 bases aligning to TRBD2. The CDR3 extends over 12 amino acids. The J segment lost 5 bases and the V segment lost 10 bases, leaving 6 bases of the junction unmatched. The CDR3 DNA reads TGTGCCACCCAGGGCGGGGGAGATACGCAGTATTTT. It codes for CATQGGGDTQYF.

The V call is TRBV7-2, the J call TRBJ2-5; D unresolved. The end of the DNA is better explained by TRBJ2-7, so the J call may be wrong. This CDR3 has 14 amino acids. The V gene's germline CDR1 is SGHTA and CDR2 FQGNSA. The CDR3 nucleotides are TGTGCCAGCAGCCTAGTCGGGCCTCAATACGAGCAGTACTTC. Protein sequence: CASSLVGPQYEQYF.

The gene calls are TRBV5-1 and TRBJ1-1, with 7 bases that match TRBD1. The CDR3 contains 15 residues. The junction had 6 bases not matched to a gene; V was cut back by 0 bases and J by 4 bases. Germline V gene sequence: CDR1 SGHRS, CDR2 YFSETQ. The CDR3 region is CASSLEGGRGTEAFF. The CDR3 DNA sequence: TGCGCCAGCAGCTTGGAAGGGGGCCGGGGCACTGAAGCTTTCTTT.

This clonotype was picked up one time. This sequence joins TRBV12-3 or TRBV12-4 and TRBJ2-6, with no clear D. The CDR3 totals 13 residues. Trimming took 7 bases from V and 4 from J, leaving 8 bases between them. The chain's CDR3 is CASTETGANVLTF. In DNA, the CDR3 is TGTGCCAGCACCGAAACCGGGGCCAACGTCCTGACTTTC.

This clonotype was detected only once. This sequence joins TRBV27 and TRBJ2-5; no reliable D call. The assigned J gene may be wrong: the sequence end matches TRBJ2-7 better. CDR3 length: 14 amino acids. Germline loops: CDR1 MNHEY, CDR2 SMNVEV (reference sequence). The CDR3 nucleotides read TGTGCCAGCATGTCAGGTCTTCAAACCTACGAGCAGTACTTC. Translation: CASMSGLQTYEQYF.

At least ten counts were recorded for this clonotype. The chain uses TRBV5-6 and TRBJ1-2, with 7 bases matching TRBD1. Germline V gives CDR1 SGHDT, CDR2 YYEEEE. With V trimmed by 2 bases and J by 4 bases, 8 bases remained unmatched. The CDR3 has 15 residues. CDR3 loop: CASSFSQGGSYGYTF. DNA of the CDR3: TGTGCCAGCAGCTTCTCCCAGGGGGGCAGCTATGGCTACACCTTC.

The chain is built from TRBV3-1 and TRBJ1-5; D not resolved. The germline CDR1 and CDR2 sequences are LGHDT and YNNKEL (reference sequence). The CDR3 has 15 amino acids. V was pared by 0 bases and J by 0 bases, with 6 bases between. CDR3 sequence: CASSQDPNSNQPQHF. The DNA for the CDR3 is TGTGCCAGCAGCCAAGATCCAAATAGCAATCAGCCCCAGCATTTT.

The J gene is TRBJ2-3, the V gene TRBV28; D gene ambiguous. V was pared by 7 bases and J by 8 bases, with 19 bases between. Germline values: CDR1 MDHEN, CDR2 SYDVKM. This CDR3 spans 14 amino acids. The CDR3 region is CASTPSVALRTQYF. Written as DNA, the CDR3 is TGTGCCAGCACCCCGTCCGTGGCGCTCCGTACGCAGTATTTT.

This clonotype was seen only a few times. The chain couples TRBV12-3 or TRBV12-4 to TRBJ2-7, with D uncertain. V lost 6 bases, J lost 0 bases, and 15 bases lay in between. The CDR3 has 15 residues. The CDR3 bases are TGTGCCAGCAGCCCAGGACCAGGCTACTCCTACGAGCAGTACTTC. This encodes CASSPGPGYSYEQYF.

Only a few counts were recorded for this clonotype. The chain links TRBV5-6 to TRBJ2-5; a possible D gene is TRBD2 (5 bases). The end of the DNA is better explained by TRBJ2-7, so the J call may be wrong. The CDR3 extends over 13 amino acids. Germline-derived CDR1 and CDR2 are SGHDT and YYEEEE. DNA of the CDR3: TGTGCCAGCAGCTTGGACGAGGGATACGAGCAGTACTTC. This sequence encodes CASSLDEGYEQYF.

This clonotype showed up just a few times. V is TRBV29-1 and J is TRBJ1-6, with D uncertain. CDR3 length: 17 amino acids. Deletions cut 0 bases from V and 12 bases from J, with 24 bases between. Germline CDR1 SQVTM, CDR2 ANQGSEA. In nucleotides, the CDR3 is TGCAGCGTTGAAGAAGCAGGCCGGGGAGAGGGTAGAGAACCCCTCCACTTT. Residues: CSVEEAGRGEGREPLHF. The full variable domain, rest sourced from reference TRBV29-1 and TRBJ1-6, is SAVISQKPSRDICQRGTSLTIQCQVDSQVTMMFWYRQQPGQSLTLIATANQGSEATYESGFVIDKFPISRPNLTFSTLTVSNMSPEDSSIYLCSVEEAGRGEGREPLHFGNGTRLTVT.

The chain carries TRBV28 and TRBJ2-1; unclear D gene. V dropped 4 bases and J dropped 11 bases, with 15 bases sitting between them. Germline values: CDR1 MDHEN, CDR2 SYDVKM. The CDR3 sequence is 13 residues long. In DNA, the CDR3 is TGTGCCAGCAGTTCCCCCTCCCGTGGCAAGCAGTTCTTC. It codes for CASSSPSRGKQFF.

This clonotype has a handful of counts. This chain's CDR3 is CASSPRAAGFVGQYF. In nucleotides, the CDR3 is TGTGCCAGCAGCCCCCGAGCGGCGGGTTTCGTCGGCCAGTACTTC. The chain employs TRBV7-9 and TRBJ2-7, with a tentative D call TRBD2 (5 bases). Germline CDR1 reads SEHNR; CDR2 reads FQNEAQ (reference sequence). With 5 bases removed from V and 10 bases from J, the gap between germline ends came to 24 bases. The CDR3 consists of 15 residues.

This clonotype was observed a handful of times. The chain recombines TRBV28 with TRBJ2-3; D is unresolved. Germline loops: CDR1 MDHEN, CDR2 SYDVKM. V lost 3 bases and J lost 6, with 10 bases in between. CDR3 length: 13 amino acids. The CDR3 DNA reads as TGTGCCAGCAGTTTGATAGTTAGGGATACGCAGTATTTT. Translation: CASSLIVRDTQYF.

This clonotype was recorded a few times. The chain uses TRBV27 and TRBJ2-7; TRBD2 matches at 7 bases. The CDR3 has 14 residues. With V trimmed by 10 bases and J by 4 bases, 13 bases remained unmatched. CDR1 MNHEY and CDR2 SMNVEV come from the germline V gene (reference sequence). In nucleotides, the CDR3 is TGTGCCACCAGACTTCGGACTAGTTCGTACGAGCAGTACTTC. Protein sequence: CATRLRTSSYEQYF.

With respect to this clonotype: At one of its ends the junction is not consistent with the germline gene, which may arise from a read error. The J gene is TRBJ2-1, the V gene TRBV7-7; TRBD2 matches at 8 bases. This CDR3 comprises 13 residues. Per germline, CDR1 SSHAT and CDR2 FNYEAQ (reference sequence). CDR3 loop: CASSSGGPDEQFF. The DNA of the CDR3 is TGTGCTAGCAGCTCGGGAGGGCCGGATGAGCAGTTCTTC.

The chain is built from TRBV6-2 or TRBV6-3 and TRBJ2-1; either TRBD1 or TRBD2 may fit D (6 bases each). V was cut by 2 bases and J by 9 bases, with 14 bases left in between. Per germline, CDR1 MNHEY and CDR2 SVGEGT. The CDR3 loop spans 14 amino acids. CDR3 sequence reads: CASSYLGGTSEQFF. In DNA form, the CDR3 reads TGTGCCAGCAGTTACCTCGGGGGCACGAGTGAGCAGTTCTTC.

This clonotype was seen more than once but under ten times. As DNA, the CDR3 is TGTGCCAGCAGTTTTTCAACGGAAAACTATGGCTACACCTTC. The encoded protein is CASSFSTENYGYTF. The J gene is TRBJ1-2, the V gene TRBV12-3 or TRBV12-4, with D unresolved. The CDR3 covers 14 residues. The V end was cut by 3 bases, the J end by 2 bases, with 10 bases between.

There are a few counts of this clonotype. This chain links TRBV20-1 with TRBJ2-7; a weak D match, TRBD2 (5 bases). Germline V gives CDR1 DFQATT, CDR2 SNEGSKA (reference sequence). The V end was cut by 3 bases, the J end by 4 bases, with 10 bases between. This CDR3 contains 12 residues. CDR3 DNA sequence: TGCAGTGCTAGGGTCGCGGGTTACGAGCAGTACTTC. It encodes CSARVAGYEQYF.

The CDR3 here is CASSLRLAVLGNEQFF. The CDR3 nucleotides read TGTGCCAGCAGCTTAAGACTAGCGGTATTGGGTAATGAGCAGTTCTTC. V is TRBV7-9 and J is TRBJ2-1; 9 nucleotides align to TRBD2. The CDR3 covers 16 residues. Germline CDR1 is SEHNR and CDR2 is FQNEAQ (reference sequence). V lost 2 bases and J lost 7; bases outside the gene matches: 9. Complete variable domain (other parts from reference TRBV7-9 and TRBJ2-1): DTGVSQNPRHKITKRGQNVTFRCDPISEHNRLYWYRQTLGQGPEFLTYFQNEAQLEKSRLLSDRFSAERPKGSFSTLEIQRTEQGDSAMYLCASSLRLAVLGNEQFFGPGTRLTVL.